These 28 T cell receptor beta chains share one sample of origin, sequenced in a study of beta chain features in type 1 diabetes. Antigens for these TCRs are unknown. Expressed TCRB transcripts were sequenced after all isolated RNA was converted to cDNA. TCRdb's copy holds only in-frame clones and misses some; the assay was immunoSEQ multiplex PCR. The sample lists around 360,000 clones, over 10% occurring once. General study results and limits: Shorter TCRB CDR3s, moderately but significantly so, marked every one of the four CD4+ subsets in Type 1 diabetes patients.

Sequencing was done on a sample of naive CD4+ T cells from blood. These receptors were collected from a woman aged 18-30 years with type 1 diabetes.

Worth noting for this clone: This sample includes further DNA sequences coding for the same CDR3. This chain links TRBV2 with TRBJ2-1; 7 bases map to TRBD2. Germline-derived CDR1 and CDR2 are SNHLY and FYNNEI. V lost 6 bases, J lost 8 bases, and 7 bases stayed unmatched. The CDR3 is made up of 13 amino acids. The CDR3 coding sequence is TGTGCCAGCAGCCAAATTGGGGGGGATGAGCAGTTCTTC. Protein: CASSQIGGDEQFF.

This clone was seen a few times. This chain links TRBV11-2 with TRBJ2-3, with a tentative D call TRBD1 (5 bases). This CDR3 region has 12 residues. V was shortened by 4 bases and J by 6 bases, with 8 bases between the two germline ends. CDR1 and CDR2 from the germline V gene are SGHAT and FQNNGV. CDR3 in amino acids: CASSSSGDTQYF. The CDR3 DNA reads TGTGCCAGCAGCTCCTCAGGGGATACGCAGTATTTT.

V gene TRBV2 combines with J gene TRBJ1-1; the D is unclear. V lost 4 bases and J lost 8, with 8 bases in between. The CDR3 extends over 11 amino acids. The V gene's germline CDR1 is SNHLY and CDR2 FYNNEI. The CDR3 protein is CASSGGSEAFF. In DNA form, the CDR3 reads TGTGCCAGCAGTGGAGGGTCGGAAGCTTTCTTT.

The V call is TRBV10-3, the J call TRBJ1-1; 7 bases align to TRBD1. Germline CDR1 ENHRY, CDR2 SYGVKD. The CDR3 length is 14 residues. The trim removed 6 bases at V and 1 base at J, leaving 5 bases unmatched. CDR3: CAIRGTEKNTEAFF. CDR3 nucleotides: TGTGCCATCAGGGGGACAGAGAAGAACACTGAAGCTTTCTTT.

The genes are TRBV6-6 and TRBJ1-5, with TRBD1 matching over 10 bases. With V trimmed by 7 bases and J by 2 bases, 5 bases remained unmatched. The CDR3 runs to 15 residues. Germline V CDR1 and CDR2: MNHNY, SVGAGI (reference sequence). The CDR3 sequence is CASNTGTGGNQPQHF. CDR3 bases: TGTGCCAGCAACACCGGGACAGGGGGCAATCAGCCCCAGCATTTT.

This clone was observed a few times. The chain links TRBV5-1 to TRBJ2-2; D gene uncertain. The ends were cut back, 1 base at V and 2 bases at J, with 6 bases in the middle. The germline V gene encodes CDR1 SGHRS and CDR2 YFSETQ. This CDR3 is built from 14 residues. CDR3 sequence reads: CASSLLGNTGELFF. CDR3 in DNA: TGCGCCAGCAGCTTGTTGGGCAACACCGGGGAGCTGTTTTTT. Complete variable domain (other parts from reference TRBV5-1 and TRBJ2-2): KAGVTQTPRYLIKTRGQQVTLSCSPISGHRSVSWYQQTPGQGLQFLFEYFSETQRNKGNFPGRFSGRQFSNSRSEMNVSTLELGDSALYLCASSLLGNTGELFFGEGSRLTVL.

This clone occurred a few times. V is TRBV19 and J is TRBJ1-6; 8 positions agree with TRBD1. V was pared by 7 bases and J by 7 bases, with 6 bases of the junction left unmatched. The V gene's germline CDR1 is LNHDA and CDR2 SQIVND (reference sequence). This CDR3 comprises 14 residues. CDR3 sequence reads: CASMPGTGNSPLHF. The CDR3 DNA follows: TGTGCCAGTATGCCTGGGACAGGCAATTCACCCCTCCACTTT.

This rearrangement joins TRBV30 to TRBJ2-3; D not certain. Germline V gives CDR1 GTSNPN, CDR2 SVGIG (reference sequence). There are 13 residues in the CDR3. The V gene lost 4 bases and the J gene lost 5 bases, with 13 bases spanning the gap. The DNA for the CDR3 is TGTGCCTGGAAAAGGCTAGTTTTAGATACGCAGTATTTT. This sequence encodes CAWKRLVLDTQYF.

This clone was observed a handful of times. V and J are TRBV14 and TRBJ1-2; TRBD1 matches 7 bases. The CDR3 consists of 14 residues. Germline V gives CDR1 SGHDN, CDR2 FVKESK. V was pared by 4 bases and J by 7 bases, with 9 bases of the junction left unmatched. The CDR3 DNA reads TGTGCCAGCAGCCCGGACAGGCGGGTTATTGGCTACACCTTC. Protein product: CASSPDRRVIGYTF.

The V and J genes are TRBV9 and TRBJ2-5, with 10 bases matching TRBD2. The germline V gene has CDR1 SGDLS and CDR2 YYNGEE. V shed 0 bases and J 5 bases; nucleotides not matched to a gene: 10. There are 17 residues in the CDR3. In DNA form, the CDR3 reads TGTGCCAGCAGCGTAGGAGCTAGCGGGAGTGTTCCGGAGACCCAGTACTTC. This gives the protein CASSVGASGSVPETQYF. Filled out from reference TRBV9 and TRBJ2-5, the complete variable domain reads DSGVTQTPKHLITATGQRVTLRCSPRSGDLSVYWYQQSLDQGLQFLIQYYNGEERAKGNILERFSAQQFPDLHSELNLSSLELGDSALYFCASSVGASGSVPETQYFGPGTRLLVL.

In this sample, this clone turned up a few times. The identical CDR3 is also encoded by other nucleotide sequences in the sample. The chain joins TRBV7-9 to TRBJ2-3; D perhaps matches TRBD2 (5 bases). CDR1 is SEHNR, CDR2 FQNEAQ, per germline (reference sequence). This CDR3 contains 15 residues. V gave up 2 bases and J gave up 0 bases, with 9 bases separating them. The CDR3 sequence is CASSLLSGSTDTQYF. As DNA, the CDR3 is TGTGCCAGCAGCTTATTGAGCGGAAGCACAGATACGCAGTATTTT.

This clone has only a few counts. The CDR3 here is CATKTLYAPSTDTQYF. CDR3 nucleotides: TGTGCCACAAAGACTCTCTATGCTCCTAGCACAGATACGCAGTATTTT. The V and J genes are TRBV27 and TRBJ2-3; the D is unclear. V was clipped by 10 bases and J by 0 bases, with 20 bases between them. Germline V gene data show CDR1 as MNHEY and CDR2 as SMNVEV (reference sequence). CDR3 size: 16 residues.

The chain carries TRBV4-3 and TRBJ2-7; D is unclear. The germline CDR1 and CDR2 sequences are LGHNA and YSLEER. Trimming removed 1 base at V and 0 bases at J, with 13 bases between. The CDR3 is 16 amino acids. The DNA for the CDR3 is TGCGCCAGCAGCCAAGCGCACCCTAGGATCTCCTACGAGCAGTACTTC. Translation gives CASSQAHPRISYEQYF.

A few counts support this clone. The chain links TRBV10-3 to TRBJ2-3; D is perhaps TRBD2 (6 bases). V was pared by 3 bases and J by 9 bases, with 19 bases between. The CDR3 sequence is 15 residues long. The V gene's germline CDR1 is ENHRY and CDR2 SYGVKD. The CDR3 DNA is TGTGCCATCAGTGACGCGGGGCGGGGCACCGGGACGCAGTATTTT. It translates to CAISDAGRGTGTQYF.

The J gene is TRBJ1-5, the V gene TRBV30, with D unclear. There are 13 residues in the CDR3. V lost 0 bases to trimming and J lost 7 bases, with 10 bases between them. The germline V gene has CDR1 GTSNPN and CDR2 SVGIG (reference sequence). Here the CDR3 reads CAWSVAGDQPQHF. The CDR3 coding sequence is TGTGCCTGGAGTGTCGCGGGTGACCAGCCCCAGCATTTT.

The V gene is TRBV28, the J gene TRBJ1-1; tentatively, D is TRBD1 (5 bases). Germline V gene sequence: CDR1 MDHEN, CDR2 SYDVKM. Trimming shortened V by 3 bases and J by 0 bases, and 20 bases separated the two germline ends. The CDR3 extends over 18 amino acids. This chain's CDR3 is CASSFRAIVVRLNTEAFF. The CDR3 DNA follows: TGTGCCAGCAGTTTCAGGGCTATTGTCGTCAGATTGAACACTGAAGCTTTCTTT. Filled out from reference TRBV28 and TRBJ1-1, the complete variable domain reads DVKVTQSSRYLVKRTGEKVFLECVQDMDHENMFWYRQDPGLGLRLIYFSYDVKMKEKGDIPEGYSVSREKKERFSLILESASTNQTSMYLCASSFRAIVVRLNTEAFFGQGTRLTVV.

This clone was seen only a few times. The gene calls are TRBV4-2 and TRBJ1-1; 7 nucleotides agree with TRBD1. CDR3 length: 17 residues. Germline lookup yields CDR1 LGHNA and CDR2 YNFKEQ. After removal of 1 base from V and 1 base from J, the junction contained 9 bases not matched to a gene. CDR3 coding DNA: TGTGCCAGCAGCCAAGTCCCCGTAGGACAGGCGAACACTGAAGCTTTCTTT. Translated, it gives CASSQVPVGQANTEAFF.

The table lists this clone with a few counts. The V and J genes are TRBV10-3 and TRBJ2-7; 9 nucleotides match TRBD2. Germline CDR1 is ENHRY and CDR2 is SYGVKD. The trim removed 4 bases at V and 2 bases at J, leaving 3 bases unmatched. This CDR3 spans 14 amino acids. CDR3 sequence: CAISVSGGTYEQYF. The CDR3 DNA reads as TGTGCCATCAGTGTTAGCGGGGGTACCTACGAGCAGTACTTC.

This clone was seen only a few times. The J gene is TRBJ2-7, the V gene TRBV30; 8 bases map to TRBD1. The V gene end was trimmed by 2 bases and the J gene end by 6 bases; junction bases not matched to a gene: 6. This CDR3 spans 13 amino acids. Germline CDR1 GTSNPN, CDR2 SVGIG (reference sequence). The CDR3 bases are TGTGCCTGGAGTCCGGACAGGGTGGGCGAGCAGTACTTC. Protein: CAWSPDRVGEQYF.

The V call is TRBV29-1, the J call TRBJ2-5, with D tentatively TRBD2 (5 bases). This CDR3 spans 11 amino acids. V was pared by 6 bases and J by 2 bases, with 7 bases between. CDR1 and CDR2 from the germline V gene are SQVTM and ANQGSEA. The DNA for the CDR3 is TGCAGCGTCTCGGGGCAAGAGACCCAGTACTTC. Encoded protein: CSVSGQETQYF.

This chain uses TRBV27 with TRBJ1-1; no definite D call. Trimming took 6 bases from V and 1 from J, leaving 6 bases between them. Germline V gene sequence: CDR1 MNHEY, CDR2 SMNVEV (reference sequence). This CDR3 has 12 amino acids. This CDR3 reads CASRKRNTEAFF. DNA of the CDR3: TGTGCCAGCAGAAAGAGGAACACTGAAGCTTTCTTT.

The rearrangement uses TRBV5-1 and TRBJ2-1, with TRBD2 identical over 12 bases. Looked up from germline, CDR1 is SGHRS and CDR2 is YFSETQ. Germline trimming cut 4 bases from V and 2 bases from J; bases unmatched to any gene: 19. The CDR3 is 21 amino acids. CDR3 nucleotides: TGCGCCAGCAGCCCCTGGGTATCTACTAGCGGGAGGAGAGGAGCCTACAATGAGCAGTTCTTC. Translation: CASSPWVSTSGRRGAYNEQFF.

This clone has more than one count but fewer than ten. The chain joins TRBV7-9 to TRBJ2-7; D gene ambiguous. Trimming removed 2 bases from V and 5 bases from J, with 7 bases in between. This CDR3 is 12 amino acids long. Germline V lookup: CDR1 SEHNR, CDR2 FQNEAQ (reference sequence). The CDR3 loop is CASSLLMDEQYF. CDR3 bases: TGTGCCAGCAGCTTACTAATGGACGAGCAGTACTTC.

V is TRBV30 and J is TRBJ2-7; 8 bases map to TRBD1. CDR1 is GTSNPN, CDR2 SVGIG, per germline (reference sequence). Unmatched junction bases numbered 5, after V lost 1 base and J lost 6 bases. CDR3 length equals 13 residues. CDR3 sequence reads: CAWSARGQGEQYF. CDR3 DNA sequence: TGTGCCTGGAGTGCCAGGGGGCAAGGCGAGCAGTACTTC.

This clone was detected only a few times. The CDR3 bases are TGTGCCAGCAGTCCAAGACTAGCGGCGGTAGATGAGCAGTTCTTC. This codes for CASSPRLAAVDEQFF. The chain links TRBV7-9 to TRBJ2-1; 9 bases line up with TRBD2. This CDR3 has 15 amino acids. Germline loops: CDR1 SEHNR, CDR2 FQNEAQ (reference sequence). V gave up 6 bases and J gave up 8 bases; unmatched junction bases: 11.

A few counts support this clone. The chain carries TRBV20-1 and TRBJ2-1, with 7 bases lining up with TRBD1. The CDR3 sequence is 11 residues long. Germline V gene sequence: CDR1 DFQATT, CDR2 SNEGSKA (reference sequence). V shed 3 bases, J shed 11 bases, and the junction held 4 bases outside the gene matches. CDR3 sequence (DNA): TGCAGTGCTAGGCCGGACAGGCAGCAGTTCTTC. This sequence encodes CSARPDRQQFF.

The sample holds a few counts of this clone. This chain connects TRBV7-9 to TRBJ2-1, with 9 positions matching TRBD1. This CDR3 is 13 amino acids long. The junction had 5 bases not matched to a gene; V was cut back by 7 bases and J by 7 bases. Germline V lookup: CDR1 SEHNR, CDR2 FQNEAQ (reference sequence). The CDR3 spells CASKQGAGNEQFF. The CDR3 nucleotides are TGTGCCAGCAAACAGGGGGCGGGAAATGAGCAGTTCTTC.

This clone appeared a few times. The rearrangement joins TRBV4-3 to TRBJ2-1, with TRBD2 as a possible D gene (6 bases). V lost 0 bases and J lost 3, with 9 bases in between. CDR1 and CDR2 from the germline V gene are LGHNA and YSLEER. This CDR3 contains 15 residues. The CDR3 region is CASSQDWGVYNEQFF. DNA for the CDR3: TGCGCCAGCAGCCAAGACTGGGGGGTCTACAATGAGCAGTTCTTC.